The 22 T cell receptor beta chains presented below share a single source sample, sequenced in a study of regulatory T cells in long-lasting Graves disease. The time point denotes: newly diagnosed GD, antithyroid drugs for less than 3 months. The TCR library was made from RNA that had been extracted from PBMCs in TRIzol. Arm-PCR of CDR3 regions with iRepertoire HTBI primers generated TCR beta libraries. One entry per CDR3 protein, called by TCRdb with MiXCR from the multiplex PCR reads. This sample has 680,000 or so distinct CDR3 sequences, with approximately 15% found just once. The sample was also reused in another study, on T cells in Graves' hyperthyroidism and ophthalmopathy.

The input for sequencing was peripheral blood mononuclear cells (PBMCs), taken at new diagnosis, from a patient treated with antithyroid drugs. These receptors were collected from a woman under 40 with Graves disease.

This clonotype came up a few times. The J gene is TRBJ1-4, the V gene TRBV19; no firm D call. The length of the CDR3 is 14 residues. Germline V lookup: CDR1 LNHDA, CDR2 SQIVND (reference sequence). The V and J ends lost 5 bases and 6 bases respectively, with 13 bases between them. The CDR3 bases are TGTGCCAGTAGTCGGTCGGCAGACTATGAAAAACTGTTTTTT. Protein sequence: CASSRSADYEKLFF.

This clonotype was counted many times. The rearrangement joins TRBV29-1 to TRBJ1-1; D might be TRBD1 (5 bases). The V gene lost 3 bases and the J gene lost 1 base, with 12 bases spanning the gap. CDR1 and CDR2 (germline): SQVTM, ANQGSEA. This CDR3 comprises 14 residues. CDR3 in amino acids: CSVEPGPTNTEAFF. The DNA for the CDR3 is TGCAGCGTTGAGCCGGGACCGACGAACACTGAAGCTTTCTTT.

This clonotype has ten or more counts. The gene calls are TRBV12-3 or TRBV12-4 and TRBJ2-7; 9 bases map to TRBD1. The trim removed 5 bases at V and 3 bases at J, leaving 8 bases unmatched. The CDR3 loop spans 15 amino acids. CDR3 in amino acids: CASSRPGGQGYEQYF. CDR3 in DNA: TGTGCCAGCAGTCGCCCGGGGGGACAGGGCTACGAGCAGTACTTC.

This clonotype was seen ten or more times. The chain has TRBV20-1 and TRBJ2-1; D gene ambiguous. The germline CDR1 and CDR2 sequences are DFQATT and SNEGSKA (reference sequence). V lost 0 bases and J 8 bases, leaving 2 bases between the germline ends. The CDR3 sequence is 10 residues long. The CDR3 bases are TGCAGTGCTAGAGAAGATGAGCAGTTCTTC. Protein sequence: CSAREDEQFF.

This clonotype has a handful of counts. This chain connects TRBV27 to TRBJ2-7; TRBD1 matches 7 bases. The CDR3 runs 15 residues. Germline CDR1 and CDR2: MNHEY and SMNVEV (reference sequence). Trimming took 6 bases from V and 2 from J; bases not matched to a gene: 10. CDR3 amino acids: CASREQTGFPYEQYF. The CDR3 DNA reads as TGTGCCAGCAGGGAACAGACAGGGTTCCCCTACGAGCAGTACTTC.

This clonotype was counted once. A much larger clone differs by one base, so this may be a read error. The V call is TRBV7-9, the J call TRBJ2-3; a possible D gene is TRBD2 (7 bases). The CDR3 spans 15 residues. Germline CDR1 reads SEHNR; CDR2 reads FQNEAQ (reference sequence). CDR3 nucleotide sequence: TGTGCCAGCAGCTTAGGAAGCGCGGGGGCAGATACGCAGTGTTTT. Translation gives CASSLGSAGADTQCF. Variable domain in full (rest from reference TRBV7-9 and TRBJ2-3): DTGVSQNPRHKITKRGQNVTFRCDPISEHNRLYWYRQTLGQGPEFLTYFQNEAQLEKSRLLSDRFSAERPKGSFSTLEIQRTEQGDSAMYLCASSLGSAGADTQCFGPGTRLTVL.

For this clonotype: A read error is possible here, since a much larger clone lies one base away. The chain recombines TRBV28 with TRBJ2-5, with 7 bases that match TRBD2. CDR3 length: 14 residues. V lost 3 bases and J lost 7; bases outside the gene matches: 8. Germline CDR1 is MDHEN and CDR2 is SYDVKM. CDR3 residues: CASSFGGILGTQYF. Written as DNA, the CDR3 is TGTGCCAGCAGTTTCGGGGGGATCCTAGGGACCCAGTACTTC. Full variable domain (outside the CDR3, taken from reference TRBV28 and TRBJ2-5): DVKVTQSSRYLVKRTGEKVFLECVQDMDHENMFWYRQDPGLGLRLIYFSYDVKMKEKGDIPEGYSVSREKKERFSLILESASTNQTSMYLCASSFGGILGTQYFGPGTRLLVL.

This rearrangement joins TRBV7-2 to TRBJ2-1, with 11 bases matching TRBD2. Per the germline V gene, CDR1 is SGHTA and CDR2 is FQGNSA. This CDR3 comprises 17 residues. The junction had 6 bases not matched to a gene; V was cut back by 5 bases and J by 0 bases. Here the CDR3 reads CASSPPSGRSSYNEQFF. CDR3 DNA sequence: TGTGCCAGCAGCCCCCCTAGCGGGAGGAGCTCCTACAATGAGCAGTTCTTC.

This clonotype has more than one count but fewer than ten. The genes are TRBV5-1 and TRBJ2-7; 11 bases align to TRBD1. Trimming removed 7 bases from V and 3 bases from J; junction bases left unmatched: 6. The CDR3 totals 14 residues. The V gene's germline CDR1 is SGHRS and CDR2 YFSETQ. As DNA, the CDR3 is TGCGCCAGCGATCCGGGACAGGGGGTCTACGAGCAGTACTTC. Its translation: CASDPGQGVYEQYF. The full variable domain, rest sourced from reference TRBV5-1 and TRBJ2-7, is KAGVTQTPRYLIKTRGQQVTLSCSPISGHRSVSWYQQTPGQGLQFLFEYFSETQRNKGNFPGRFSGRQFSNSRSEMNVSTLELGDSALYLCASDPGQGVYEQYFGPGTRLTVT.

The table lists this clonotype with many counts. The chain employs TRBV30 and TRBJ2-7; D is possibly TRBD2 (5 bases). V lost 0 bases, J lost 3 bases, and 12 bases lay in between. The CDR3 spans 14 residues. The germline CDR1 and CDR2 sequences are GTSNPN and SVGIG (reference sequence). The CDR3 DNA follows: TGTGCCTGGAGTGTACGCCCGAGGGTCTACGAGCAGTACTTC. Amino acid sequence: CAWSVRPRVYEQYF.

This clonotype was recorded many times. V usage is TRBV12-3 or TRBV12-4 and J usage is TRBJ2-7, with 9 bases that match TRBD1. This CDR3 contains 12 residues. Trimming took 7 bases from V and 12 from J; bases not matched to a gene: 10. In DNA, the CDR3 is TGTGCCAGCAACGCCGGACAGGGGAAATGGTACTTC. It translates to CASNAGQGKWYF.

V is TRBV10-3 and J is TRBJ1-2; TRBD1 is a possible D gene (6 bases). Trimming removed 6 bases from V and 6 bases from J, with 14 bases in between. This CDR3 has 13 amino acids. CDR1 is ENHRY and CDR2 is SYGVKD in the germline V gene. DNA of the CDR3: TGTGCCATCAGCGCTAGGGACATAGATGGCTACACCTTC. Translation: CAISARDIDGYTF.

There are a few counts of this clonotype. V gene TRBV19 combines with J gene TRBJ2-3, with 8 bases matching TRBD2. CDR1 LNHDA and CDR2 SQIVND come from the germline V gene (reference sequence). V shed 4 bases and J 2 bases; nucleotides not matched to a gene: 5. This CDR3 spans 15 amino acids. As DNA, the CDR3 is TGTGCCAGTAGTACTAGCGGGTCACACACAGATACGCAGTATTTT. Amino acids: CASSTSGSHTDTQYF.

This clonotype was recorded at least ten times. CDR3 coding DNA: TGTGCCAGCCGGCAACAGGCGGGGGGGGCGAACACTGAAGCTTTCTTT. Encoded protein: CASRQQAGGANTEAFF. The chain employs TRBV28 and TRBJ1-1; tentative D call: TRBD1 (6 bases). Germline V gene data show CDR1 as MDHEN and CDR2 as SYDVKM. CDR3 length equals 16 residues. Between the trimmed V and J ends, which lost 8 bases and 1 base, there was a span of 20 bases.

This clonotype was detected ten times or more. The chain links TRBV2 to TRBJ2-3, with TRBD2 matching 8 bases. J gave up 3 bases and V 6 bases, and 11 bases lay outside the gene matches. This CDR3 contains 16 residues. Germline CDR1 reads SNHLY; CDR2 reads FYNNEI. CDR3 coding DNA: TGTGCCAGCAGCCCGGCCGGGGGGGCTGGAACAGATACGCAGTATTTT. The encoded protein is CASSPAGGAGTDTQYF.

There are many counts of this clonotype. The CDR3 DNA sequence: TGTGCCAGCAGTTTAAACAGGCCCTCCTCTGGAAACACCATATATTTT. Its protein is CASSLNRPSSGNTIYF. The chain couples TRBV12-3 or TRBV12-4 to TRBJ1-3; a possible D gene is TRBD1 (5 bases). V dropped 2 bases and J dropped 0 bases, with 11 bases sitting between them. The CDR3 is made up of 16 amino acids.

This clonotype was observed a handful of times. V usage is TRBV12-3 or TRBV12-4 and J usage is TRBJ2-7; TRBD1 aligns across 12 bases. The V and J ends lost 6 bases and 6 bases, in that order; junction bases with no gene match: 9. The length of the CDR3 is 15 residues. Here the CDR3 reads CASRPGTGGSGEQYF. The CDR3 nucleotides read TGTGCCAGCAGGCCAGGGACAGGGGGCTCGGGCGAGCAGTACTTC.

This clonotype was counted a few times. V gene TRBV27 combines with J gene TRBJ1-5; 8 positions match TRBD1. The germline V gene has CDR1 MNHEY and CDR2 SMNVEV (reference sequence). CDR3 length equals 15 residues. V lost 4 bases and J lost 9; bases outside the gene matches: 11. This CDR3 reads CASSSGTGRLGPQHF. CDR3 coding DNA: TGTGCCAGCAGTTCCGGGACAGGTCGATTGGGGCCCCAGCATTTT.

To note about this clonotype: No conserved phenylalanine or tryptophan is present at the end of the CDR3, so a read error is the likely explanation. The chain employs TRBV14 and TRBJ2-3; 9 bases line up with TRBD1. CDR1 and CDR2 (germline): SGHDN, FVKESK. CDR3 length: 15 residues. V gave up 4 bases and J gave up 3 bases; unmatched junction bases: 5. This chain's CDR3 is CASSRGQGRTDTQYS. The CDR3 coding sequence is TGTGCCAGCAGCCGCGGACAGGGGCGGACAGATACGCAGTATTCT.

This clonotype was picked up many times. The rearrangement links TRBV9 to TRBJ1-2; TRBD1 matches at 8 bases. The CDR3 spans 15 residues. V shed 0 bases, J shed 0 bases, and the junction held 1 base outside the gene matches. The V gene's germline CDR1 is SGDLS and CDR2 YYNGEE. In nucleotides, the CDR3 is TGTGCCAGCAGCGTAGAACAGGGGGCTAACTATGGCTACACCTTC. Protein sequence: CASSVEQGANYGYTF.

The chain joins TRBV7-9 to TRBJ2-6, with D hard to call. V shed 2 bases and J shed 2 bases, with 10 bases lying between them. Germline-derived CDR1 and CDR2 are SEHNR and FQNEAQ (reference sequence). This CDR3 has 16 residues. The CDR3 reads CASSLLGPAGANVLTF. CDR3 DNA: TGTGCCAGCAGCTTACTCGGACCCGCTGGGGCCAACGTCCTGACTTTC.

This clonotype was seen many times. The CDR3 nucleotides are TGTGCCAGCAGCTCCGGGAGCGGCTACACCTTC. Protein product: CASSSGSGYTF. The chain employs TRBV12-3 or TRBV12-4 and TRBJ1-2; D is undetermined. The V end lost 6 bases, the J end lost 8 bases, and 10 bases lay between the germline ends. This CDR3 is 11 amino acids long.